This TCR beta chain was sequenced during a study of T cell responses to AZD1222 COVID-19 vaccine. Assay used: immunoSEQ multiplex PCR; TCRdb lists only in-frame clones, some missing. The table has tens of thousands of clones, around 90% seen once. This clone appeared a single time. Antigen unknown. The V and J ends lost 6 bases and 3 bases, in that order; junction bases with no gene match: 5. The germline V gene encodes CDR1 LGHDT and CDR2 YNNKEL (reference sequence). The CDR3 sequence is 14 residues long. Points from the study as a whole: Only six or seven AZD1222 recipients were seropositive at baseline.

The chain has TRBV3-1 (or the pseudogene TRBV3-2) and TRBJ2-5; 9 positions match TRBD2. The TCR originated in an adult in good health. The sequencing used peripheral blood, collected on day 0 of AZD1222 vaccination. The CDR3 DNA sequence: TGTGCCAGCAGTCAGGTAGCGGGGGAAGAGACCCAGTACTTC. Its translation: CASSQVAGEETQYF.